This entry is about one T cell receptor (beta chain). Its antigen is not identified. This sample is drawn from a study of T cells in narcolepsy. Study background: Healthy controls were enrolled alongside patients with narcolepsy type 1 or type 2.

Regarding the study as a whole: Healthy controls reportedly lacked the autoreactive clonotypes serially found in patients' blood. HCRT-specific and TRIB2-specific autoreactive clonotypes appeared among same-patient CSF and blood CD4+ clonotypes. Some memory CD4+ repertoires had no autoreactive clone sequences.

The ends were cut back, 3 bases at V and 5 bases at J, with 11 bases in the middle. Germline CDR1 and CDR2: LNHDA and SQIVND (reference sequence). This CDR3 has 14 residues. Data came from immunoSEQ multiplex PCR; TCRdb stores just in-frame clones and leaves some out. The table lists tens of thousands of clones, 79% of them singletons. The TCR sequence derives from a human donor in good health. The rearrangement uses TRBV19 and TRBJ1-3; D might be TRBD1 (6 bases). Sequencing input: memory (CD45RA-) CD4+ T cells from blood. The CDR3 here is CASSMQGQRNTIYF. DNA for the CDR3: TGTGCCAGTAGTATGCAAGGACAGAGAAACACCATATATTTT.